Included here is one T cell receptor (beta chain) sequence, with context. These data are taken from a study of T cell changes during pregnancy in multiple sclerosis. Sequencing was performed with immunoSEQ multiplex PCR; in TCRdb, only in-frame clones are kept and a portion is missing. The sample consists of approximately 110,000 clones, about 89% of them appearing once. This CDR3 is 14 amino acids long. CDR1 is MNHNS, CDR2 SASEGT, per germline. The germline V and J ends were trimmed by 8 bases and 3 bases, with 13 bases remaining between them. This TCR derives from a female donor with multiple sclerosis, enrolled in a pregnancy study. The V and J genes are TRBV6-1 and TRBJ1-4, with a weak D call TRBD1 (6 bases). Sequencing was performed on peripheral blood, taken after pregnancy. The CDR3 bases are TGTGCCAGCTCAGGGGATTTCCCTAATGAAAAACTGTTTTTT. Translation gives CASSGDFPNEKLFF.